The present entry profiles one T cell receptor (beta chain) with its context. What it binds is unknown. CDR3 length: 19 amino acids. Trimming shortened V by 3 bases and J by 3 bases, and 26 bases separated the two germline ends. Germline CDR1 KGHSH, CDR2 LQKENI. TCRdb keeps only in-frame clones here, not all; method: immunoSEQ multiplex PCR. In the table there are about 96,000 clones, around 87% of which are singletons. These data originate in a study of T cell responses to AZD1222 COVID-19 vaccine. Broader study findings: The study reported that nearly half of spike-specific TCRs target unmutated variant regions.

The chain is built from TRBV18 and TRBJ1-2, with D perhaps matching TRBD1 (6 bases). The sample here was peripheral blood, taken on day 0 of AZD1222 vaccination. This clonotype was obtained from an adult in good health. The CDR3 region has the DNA TGTGCCAGCTCACCGGGAAATGCACAGGGTCCTTACTTGTACTATGGCTACACCTTC. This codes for CASSPGNAQGPYLYYGYTF.